The present TCR beta chain was sequenced within a study of cytomegalovirus exposure and HLA in healthy donors. Per the germline V gene, CDR1 is SGHTA and CDR2 is FQGTGA. V lost 4 bases to trimming and J lost 6 bases, with 14 bases between them. CDR3 length: 14 amino acids. The study ran its PCR with 60 Vbeta and 13 Jbeta primers. The method was immunoSEQ multiplex PCR; TCRdb's version includes in-frame clones alone and lacks a portion of them. The data hold fewer than 200,000 clones, with 70% to 90% observed a single time. The rearrangement uses TRBV7-3 and TRBJ2-3, with D tentatively TRBD1 (5 bases). The sequence came from a woman under 30 in good health and CMV-seronegative. Material for sequencing was PBMCs. CDR3 loop: CASSSPAQEDTQYF. The CDR3 coding sequence is TGTGCCAGCAGCTCCCCCGCACAGGAGGATACGCAGTATTTT.